A selection of T cell receptor beta chains follows, all from one sample in a study of blood T cell repertoires in COVID-19. The protocol was immunoSEQ multiplex PCR, while the TCRdb copy is restricted to in-frame clones and leaves out a portion. Of about 260,000 clones listed, 80% to 95% are singletons. The sequenced material came from peripheral blood. The origin of the receptors is a young adult with COVID-19, enrolled during active disease. The CDR3 runs from the conserved cysteine through the conserved F or W. Each record gives: CDR3 length, J gene, V gene, CDR3 protein.

12,TRBJ2-7,TRBV29-1,CSVEDSGYEQYF
14,TRBJ2-3,TRBV4-1,CASSQEGGADTQYF
16,TRBJ2-7,TRBV4-1,CASSQRDTQPSYEQYF
13,TRBJ2-7,TRBV11-2,CASGNQGWGEQYF
20,TRBJ1-1,TRBV10-3,CAISPGAPRGGGQEGTEAFF
15,TRBJ2-1,TRBV10-2,CASRPSGSSYNEQFF
14,TRBJ1-1,TRBV23-1,CASSRTPAGTEAFF
15,TRBJ2-1,TRBV6-5,CASTGRGLPYNEQFF
17,TRBJ2-1,TRBV19,CASSITQLAGVYNEQFF
16,TRBJ1-1,TRBV3-1/TRBV3-2,CASSPGGGTGLPEAFF
16,TRBJ1-4,TRBV4-1,CASSQPLDRTNEKLFF
14,TRBJ1-5,TRBV19,CATADSGGNQPQHF
15,TRBJ2-7,TRBV7-8,CASSPKRIRPYEQYF
17,TRBJ1-5,TRBV20-1,CSASPFGGVDSNQPQHF
13,TRBJ1-1,TRBV7-3,CASSETANTEAFF
14,TRBJ1-6,TRBV4-3,CASSFGQGSSPLHF
14,TRBJ1-4,TRBV19,CASQQGKTNEKLFF
17,TRBJ2-1,TRBV4-3,CASSPLHQASSYNEQFF
16,TRBJ2-7,TRBV4-1,CASSQEELAGIYEQYF
14,TRBJ1-6,TRBV10-3,CAMGAREHNSPLHF
15,TRBJ2-1,TRBV3-1/TRBV3-2,CASSQGQRERDEQFF
13,TRBJ1-6,TRBV9,CASSVSENSPLHF
14,TRBJ1-5,TRBV27,CASRRGGGGQPQHF
15,TRBJ1-3,TRBV10-3,CAISGPSTYGNTIYF
14,TRBJ2-2,TRBV19,CASRRPGNTGELFF
15,TRBJ2-1,TRBV14,CASSLGLAGGGEQFF
14,TRBJ2-1,TRBV12-5,CASGLVIGSRGQFF
13,TRBJ2-1,TRBV4-1,CASSQEAPNEQFF
15,TRBJ2-5,TRBV24-1,CATSDLIGREETQYF
15,TRBJ1-1,TRBV4-1,CASSQEPGAGTEAFF
15,TRBJ1-6,TRBV9,CASSVGGRVISPLHF
15,TRBJ2-7,TRBV4-3,CASSPDRVNLGEQYF
14,TRBJ2-4,TRBV30,CAWSVGGRENIQYF
13,TRBJ2-3,TRBV9,CASSGSGTDTQYF
16,TRBJ2-7,TRBV24-1,CATSDAGTGGSYEQYF
15,TRBJ2-7,TRBV23-1,CASSQLGAGRVEQYF
13,TRBJ2-7,TRBV19,CASSRVVPGEQYF
14,TRBJ1-5,TRBV9,CASSPQGAVQPQHF
15,TRBJ2-1,TRBV2,CASSGWGQSYNEQFF
14,TRBJ2-7,TRBV10-2,CASAGGTGGREQYF
13,TRBJ2-1,TRBV11-2,CASSLSRGNEQFF